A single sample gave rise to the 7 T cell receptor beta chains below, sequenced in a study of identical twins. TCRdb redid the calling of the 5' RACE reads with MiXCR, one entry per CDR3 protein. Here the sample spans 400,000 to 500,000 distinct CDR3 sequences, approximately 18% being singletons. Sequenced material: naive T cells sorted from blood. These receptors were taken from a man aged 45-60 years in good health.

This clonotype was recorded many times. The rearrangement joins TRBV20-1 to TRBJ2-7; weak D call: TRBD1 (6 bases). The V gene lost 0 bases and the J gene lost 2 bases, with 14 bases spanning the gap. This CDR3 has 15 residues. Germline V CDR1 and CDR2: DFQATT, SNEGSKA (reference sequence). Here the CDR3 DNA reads TGCAGTGCTAGAGATTCGACAGGCAGTCCCTACGAGCAGTACTTC. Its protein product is CSARDSTGSPYEQYF.

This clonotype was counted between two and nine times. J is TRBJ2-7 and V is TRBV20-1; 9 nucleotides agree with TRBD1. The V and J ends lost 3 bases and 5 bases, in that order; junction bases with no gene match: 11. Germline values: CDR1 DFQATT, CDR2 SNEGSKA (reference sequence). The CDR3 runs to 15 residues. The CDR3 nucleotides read TGCAGTGCTAGGAAAACGCCGGGACAGGGTGACGAGCAGTACTTC. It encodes CSARKTPGQGDEQYF.

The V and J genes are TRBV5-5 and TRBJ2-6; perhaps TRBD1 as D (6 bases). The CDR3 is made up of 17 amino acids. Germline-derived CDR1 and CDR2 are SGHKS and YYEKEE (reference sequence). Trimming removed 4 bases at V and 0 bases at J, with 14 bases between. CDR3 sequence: CASSLITGRSGANVLTF. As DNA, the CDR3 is TGTGCCAGCAGCCTAATTACAGGGCGCTCTGGGGCCAACGTCCTGACTTTC.

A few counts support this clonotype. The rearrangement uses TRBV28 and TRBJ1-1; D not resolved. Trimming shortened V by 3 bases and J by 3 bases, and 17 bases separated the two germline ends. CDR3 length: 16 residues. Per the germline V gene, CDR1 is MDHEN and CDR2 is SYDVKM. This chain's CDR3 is CASSFPDTTGDTEAFF. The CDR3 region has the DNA TGTGCCAGCAGTTTTCCCGACACAACGGGTGACACTGAAGCTTTCTTT. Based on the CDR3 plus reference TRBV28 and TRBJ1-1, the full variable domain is DVKVTQSSRYLVKRTGEKVFLECVQDMDHENMFWYRQDPGLGLRLIYFSYDVKMKEKGDIPEGYSVSREKKERFSLILESASTNQTSMYLCASSFPDTTGDTEAFFGQGTRLTVV.

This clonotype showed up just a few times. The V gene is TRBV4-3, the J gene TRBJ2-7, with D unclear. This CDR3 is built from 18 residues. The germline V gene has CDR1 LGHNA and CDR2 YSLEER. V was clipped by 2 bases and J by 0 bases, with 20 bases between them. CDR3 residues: CASSQSGPDLIGSYEQYF. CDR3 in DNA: TGCGCCAGCAGCCAATCCGGCCCCGACTTGATCGGCTCCTACGAGCAGTACTTC.

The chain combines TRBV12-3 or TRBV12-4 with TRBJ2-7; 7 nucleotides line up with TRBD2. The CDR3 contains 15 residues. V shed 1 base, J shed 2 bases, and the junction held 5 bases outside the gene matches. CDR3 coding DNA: TGTGCCAGCAGTTTAGGGGCAGGGAGGGCCTACGAGCAGTACTTC. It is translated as CASSLGAGRAYEQYF.

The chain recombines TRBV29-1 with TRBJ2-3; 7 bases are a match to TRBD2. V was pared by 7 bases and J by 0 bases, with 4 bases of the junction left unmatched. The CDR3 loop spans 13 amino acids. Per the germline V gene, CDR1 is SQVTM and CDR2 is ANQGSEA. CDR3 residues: CSGTRTSTDTQYF. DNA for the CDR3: TGCAGCGGGACTAGAACTAGCACAGATACGCAGTATTTT.